The present T cell receptor beta chain was sequenced within a study of siplizumab effects on memory and regulatory T cells. General study results and limits: With siplizumab, Treg-derived clones averaged roughly 62% of mappable alloreactive CD4+ clones, versus less than 35% in controls. For siplizumab cultures, the suppressive function of their proliferating Tregs was not confirmed. A minor share of alloreactive clones matched unstimulated subsets.

With respect to this clone: Its antigen is not known.

The study assayed some 110,000 TCR templates per sample. Profiled with immunoSEQ multiplex PCR; TCRdb holds only in-frame clones, not every one. The sample includes around 68,000 clones, 80% to 90% of them seen just once. This receptor was identified in a human donor in good health. The specimen was Tregs sorted from blood.

CDR3 in amino acids: CASSSKVAGELFF. The CDR3 DNA is TGCGCCAGCAGCTCGAAGGTGGCCGGGGAGCTGTTTTTT. The chain links TRBV5-1 to TRBJ2-2; no definite D call. V was trimmed by 3 bases and J by 6 bases, leaving 9 bases between them. This CDR3 is built from 13 residues. Germline V lookup: CDR1 SGHRS, CDR2 YFSETQ.